The clone carrying this T cell receptor (beta chain) was seen ten or more times. This sample was included in a study of kidney transplant recipient with SARS-CoV-2 infection. TCRdb re-called the reads through MiXCR, storing one row per CDR3 protein. Of about 240,000 distinct CDR3 sequences listed, less than 35% are singletons. Trimming left V 5 bases short and J 7 bases short, with 9 bases between. CDR1 is SGDLS and CDR2 is YYNGEE in the germline V gene. This CDR3 comprises 12 residues. The starting material was a blood sample, obtained at baseline and on day 111 from a kidney transplant recipient. The chain combines TRBV9 with TRBJ2-2; D ambiguous. This TCR was recovered from a young adult male patient who had COVID-19 and was a kidney transplant recipient. Some T cells here may be from the graft donor. DNA of the CDR3: TGTGCCAGCAGTGCAGTGGGCGGGGAGCTGTTTTTT. It encodes CASSAVGGELFF.